The sequence of this T cell receptor (beta chain) was determined in a study of HIV-infected patients and healthy controls. This CDR3 has 12 amino acids. Germline V gives CDR1 DFQATT, CDR2 SNEGSKA (reference sequence). The V gene lost 3 bases and the J gene lost 3 bases, with 8 bases spanning the gap. Follow-up blood was drawn about 14 weeks, roughly three months, after antiretroviral therapy began. No cell fractionation was done, so the repertoire covers all unsorted peripheral blood T cells. Only a few counts were recorded for this clonotype. cDNA was made from approximately 0.55 ug RNA using alpha and beta constant primers. Using multiplexing indices, alpha and beta chain libraries were generated apart by chain-specific third strand synthesis. The library got P5 and P7 elements plus a second index, then a roughly 22-cycle PCR. TCRdb itself ran the 5' RACE reads through MiXCR, one entry per CDR3 protein. This table holds 5,500 to 8,000 distinct CDR3 sequences, about 9.4% found once.

This TCR came from an adult with HIV infection. Sequencing used blood, obtained during antiretroviral therapy. V and J are TRBV20-1 and TRBJ1-2; D gene unclear. CDR3 amino acids: CSAREQHYGYTF. The CDR3 nucleotides are TGCAGTGCTAGGGAACAGCACTATGGCTACACCTTC.